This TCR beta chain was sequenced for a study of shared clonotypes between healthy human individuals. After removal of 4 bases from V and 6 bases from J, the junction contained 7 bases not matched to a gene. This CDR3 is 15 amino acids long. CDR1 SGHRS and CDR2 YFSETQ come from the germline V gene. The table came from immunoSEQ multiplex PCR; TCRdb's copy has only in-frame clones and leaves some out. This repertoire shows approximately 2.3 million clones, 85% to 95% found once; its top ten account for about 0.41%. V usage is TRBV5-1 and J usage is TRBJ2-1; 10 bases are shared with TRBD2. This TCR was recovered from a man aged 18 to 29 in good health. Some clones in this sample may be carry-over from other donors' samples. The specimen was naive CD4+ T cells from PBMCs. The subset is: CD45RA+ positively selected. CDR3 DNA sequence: TGCGCCAGCAGCGGGGGGACTAGCGTTAGCAATGAGCAGTTCTTC. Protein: CASSGGTSVSNEQFF.